The TCR beta chain under discussion was sequenced for a study of T cells in Graves' hyperthyroidism and ophthalmopathy. Whole-study context: At initial diagnosis, before any treatment had begun, peripheral blood was obtained.

RNA transcripts provided the source from which TCR beta CDR3 regions were amplified. HTBI primers were used for first-round RT-PCR of the TCR CDR3. Using its own MiXCR run on the multiplex PCR reads, TCRdb lists one record per CDR3 protein. This sample has hundreds of thousands of distinct CDR3 sequences, with about 16% found just once. The hyperthyroidism patients had all been newly diagnosed, and their disease duration was under 2 months. Their ages ranged from 18 to 65 years. As for this clonotype: As yet, its antigen is unknown.

Notes on the study in general: Most thyroid clonotypes that were expanded above 0.001 also turned up in blood.

The clonotype was recovered from a woman in her 30s with Graves' hyperthyroidism. Source material: blood.

The CDR3 DNA is TGTGCCAGCAGCTTGAAACTAGCGAACACCGGGGAGCTGTTTTTT. Its translation: CASSLKLANTGELFF. This chain links TRBV5-4 with TRBJ2-2; D possibly corresponds to TRBD2 (5 bases). This CDR3 is built from 15 residues. The V and J ends lost 1 base and 0 bases respectively, with 7 bases between them. CDR1 SGHNT and CDR2 YYREEE come from the germline V gene (reference sequence).